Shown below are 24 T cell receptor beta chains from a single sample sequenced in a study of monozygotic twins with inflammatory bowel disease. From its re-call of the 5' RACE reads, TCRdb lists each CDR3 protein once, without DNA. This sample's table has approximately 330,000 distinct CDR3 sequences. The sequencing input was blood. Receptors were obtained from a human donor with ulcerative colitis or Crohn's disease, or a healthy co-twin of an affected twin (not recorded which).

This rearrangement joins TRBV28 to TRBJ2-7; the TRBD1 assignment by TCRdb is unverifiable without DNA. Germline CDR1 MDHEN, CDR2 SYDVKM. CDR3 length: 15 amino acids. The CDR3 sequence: CASTHLVDSFYEQYF. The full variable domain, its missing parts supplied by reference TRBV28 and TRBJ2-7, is DVKVTQSSRYLVKRTGEKVFLECVQDMDHENMFWYRQDPGLGLRLIYFSYDVKMKEKGDIPEGYSVSREKKERFSLILESASTNQTSMYLCASTHLVDSFYEQYFGPGTRLTVT.

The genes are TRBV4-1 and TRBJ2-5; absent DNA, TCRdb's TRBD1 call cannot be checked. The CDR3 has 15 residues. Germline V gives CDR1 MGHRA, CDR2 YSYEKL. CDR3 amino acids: CASSFSGQGRETQYF.

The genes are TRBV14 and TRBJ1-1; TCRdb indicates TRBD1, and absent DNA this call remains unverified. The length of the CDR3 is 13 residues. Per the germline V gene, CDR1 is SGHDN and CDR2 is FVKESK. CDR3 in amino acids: CASSLHRDTEAFF.

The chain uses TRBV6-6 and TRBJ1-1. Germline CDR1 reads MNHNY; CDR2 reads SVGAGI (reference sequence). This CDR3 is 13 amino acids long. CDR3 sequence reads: CASSYSKSTEAFF.

CDR3 in amino acids: CASRGGHRQPQHF. J is TRBJ1-5 and V is TRBV6-2 or TRBV6-3; the D call from TCRdb, TRBD1, cannot be confirmed without DNA. In germline, CDR1 is MNHEY, CDR2 SVGEGT. This CDR3 has 13 amino acids.

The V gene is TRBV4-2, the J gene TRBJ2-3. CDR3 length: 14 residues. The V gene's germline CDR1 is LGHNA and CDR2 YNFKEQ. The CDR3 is CASSPTTSTDTQYF.

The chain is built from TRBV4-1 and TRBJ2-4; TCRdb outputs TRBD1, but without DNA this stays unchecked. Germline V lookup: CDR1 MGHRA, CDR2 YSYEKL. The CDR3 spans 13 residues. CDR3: CASSHGQQNMQYF.

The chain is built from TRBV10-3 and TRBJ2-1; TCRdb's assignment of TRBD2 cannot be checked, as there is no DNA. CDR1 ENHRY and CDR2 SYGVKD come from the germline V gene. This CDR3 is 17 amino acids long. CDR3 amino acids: CAISEFGGDSSYNEQFF.

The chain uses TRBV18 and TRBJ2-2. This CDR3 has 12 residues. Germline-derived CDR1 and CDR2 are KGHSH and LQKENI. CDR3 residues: CASSSNTGKLFF. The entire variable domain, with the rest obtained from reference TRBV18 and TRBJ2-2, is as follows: NAGVMQNPRHLVRRRGQEARLRCSPMKGHSHVYWYRQLPEEGLKFMVYLQKENIIDESGMPKERFSAEFPKEGPSILRIQQVVRGDSAAYFCASSSNTGKLFFGEGSRLTVL.

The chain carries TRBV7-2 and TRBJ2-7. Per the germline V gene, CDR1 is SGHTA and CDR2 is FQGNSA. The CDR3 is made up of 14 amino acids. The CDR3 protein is CASSSGSLVQGQYF.

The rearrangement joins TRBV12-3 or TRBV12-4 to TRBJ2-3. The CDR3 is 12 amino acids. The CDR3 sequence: CASSLVSFKQYF.

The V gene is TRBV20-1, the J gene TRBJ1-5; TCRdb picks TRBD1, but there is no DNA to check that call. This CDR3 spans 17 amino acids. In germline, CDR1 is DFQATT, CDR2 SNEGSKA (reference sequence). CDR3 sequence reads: CSARARTGLASNQPQHF.

CDR3: CSVAGSGAKETQYF. The chain uses TRBV20-1 and TRBJ2-5; TCRdb reports TRBD2, a call that lacks DNA to check it against. Germline V lookup: CDR1 DFQATT, CDR2 SNEGSKA (reference sequence). CDR3 size: 14 residues.

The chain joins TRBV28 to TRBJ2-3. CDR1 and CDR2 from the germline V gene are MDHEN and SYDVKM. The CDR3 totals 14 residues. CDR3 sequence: CAIRKGYATDTQYF.

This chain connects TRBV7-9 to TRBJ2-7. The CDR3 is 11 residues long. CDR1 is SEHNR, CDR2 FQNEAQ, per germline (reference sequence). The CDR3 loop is CASSPHYEQYF. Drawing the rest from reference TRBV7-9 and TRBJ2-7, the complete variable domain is DTGVSQNPRHKITKRGQNVTFRCDPISEHNRLYWYRQTLGQGPEFLTYFQNEAQLEKSRLLSDRFSAERPKGSFSTLEIQRTEQGDSAMYLCASSPHYEQYFGPGTRLTVT.

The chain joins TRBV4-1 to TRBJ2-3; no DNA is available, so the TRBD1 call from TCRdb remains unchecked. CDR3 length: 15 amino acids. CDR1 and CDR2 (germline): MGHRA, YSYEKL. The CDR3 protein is CASSQEPTDRGTQYF.

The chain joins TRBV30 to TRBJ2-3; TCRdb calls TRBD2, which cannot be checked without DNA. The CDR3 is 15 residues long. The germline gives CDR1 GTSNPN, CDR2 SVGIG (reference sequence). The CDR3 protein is CAWRGVAGVADTQYF.

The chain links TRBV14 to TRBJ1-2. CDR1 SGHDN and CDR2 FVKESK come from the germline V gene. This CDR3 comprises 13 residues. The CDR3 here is CASSNSRVGGYTF.

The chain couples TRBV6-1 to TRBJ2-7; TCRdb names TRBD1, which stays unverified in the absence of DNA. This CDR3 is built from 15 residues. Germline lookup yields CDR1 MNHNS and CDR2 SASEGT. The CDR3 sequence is CASSRLQGGFHEQYF.

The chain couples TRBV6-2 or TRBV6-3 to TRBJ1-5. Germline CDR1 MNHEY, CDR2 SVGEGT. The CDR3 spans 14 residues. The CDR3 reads CASSYRIENQPQHF.

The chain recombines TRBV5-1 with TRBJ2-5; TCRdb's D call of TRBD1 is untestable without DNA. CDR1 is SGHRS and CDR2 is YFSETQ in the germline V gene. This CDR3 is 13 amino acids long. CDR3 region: CASSFPGTETQYF.

CDR3 amino acids: CSVEAGGANVLTF. The gene calls are TRBV29-1 and TRBJ2-6; TCRdb designates TRBD1, a call that cannot be tested without DNA. The CDR3 has 13 amino acids. From germline, CDR1 is SQVTM and CDR2 ANQGSEA. The whole variable domain, remainder taken from reference TRBV29-1 and TRBJ2-6, is SAVISQKPSRDICQRGTSLTIQCQVDSQVTMMFWYRQQPGQSLTLIATANQGSEATYESGFVIDKFPISRPNLTFSTLTVSNMSPEDSSIYLCSVEAGGANVLTFGAGSRLTVL.

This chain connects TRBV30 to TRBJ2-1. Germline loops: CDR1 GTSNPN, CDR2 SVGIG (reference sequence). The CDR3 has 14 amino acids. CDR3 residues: CAWSVRLSYNEQLF.

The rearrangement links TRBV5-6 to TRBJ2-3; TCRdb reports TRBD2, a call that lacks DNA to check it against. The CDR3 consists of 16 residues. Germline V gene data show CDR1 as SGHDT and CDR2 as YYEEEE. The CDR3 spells CASSLGGTSGTDTQYF.